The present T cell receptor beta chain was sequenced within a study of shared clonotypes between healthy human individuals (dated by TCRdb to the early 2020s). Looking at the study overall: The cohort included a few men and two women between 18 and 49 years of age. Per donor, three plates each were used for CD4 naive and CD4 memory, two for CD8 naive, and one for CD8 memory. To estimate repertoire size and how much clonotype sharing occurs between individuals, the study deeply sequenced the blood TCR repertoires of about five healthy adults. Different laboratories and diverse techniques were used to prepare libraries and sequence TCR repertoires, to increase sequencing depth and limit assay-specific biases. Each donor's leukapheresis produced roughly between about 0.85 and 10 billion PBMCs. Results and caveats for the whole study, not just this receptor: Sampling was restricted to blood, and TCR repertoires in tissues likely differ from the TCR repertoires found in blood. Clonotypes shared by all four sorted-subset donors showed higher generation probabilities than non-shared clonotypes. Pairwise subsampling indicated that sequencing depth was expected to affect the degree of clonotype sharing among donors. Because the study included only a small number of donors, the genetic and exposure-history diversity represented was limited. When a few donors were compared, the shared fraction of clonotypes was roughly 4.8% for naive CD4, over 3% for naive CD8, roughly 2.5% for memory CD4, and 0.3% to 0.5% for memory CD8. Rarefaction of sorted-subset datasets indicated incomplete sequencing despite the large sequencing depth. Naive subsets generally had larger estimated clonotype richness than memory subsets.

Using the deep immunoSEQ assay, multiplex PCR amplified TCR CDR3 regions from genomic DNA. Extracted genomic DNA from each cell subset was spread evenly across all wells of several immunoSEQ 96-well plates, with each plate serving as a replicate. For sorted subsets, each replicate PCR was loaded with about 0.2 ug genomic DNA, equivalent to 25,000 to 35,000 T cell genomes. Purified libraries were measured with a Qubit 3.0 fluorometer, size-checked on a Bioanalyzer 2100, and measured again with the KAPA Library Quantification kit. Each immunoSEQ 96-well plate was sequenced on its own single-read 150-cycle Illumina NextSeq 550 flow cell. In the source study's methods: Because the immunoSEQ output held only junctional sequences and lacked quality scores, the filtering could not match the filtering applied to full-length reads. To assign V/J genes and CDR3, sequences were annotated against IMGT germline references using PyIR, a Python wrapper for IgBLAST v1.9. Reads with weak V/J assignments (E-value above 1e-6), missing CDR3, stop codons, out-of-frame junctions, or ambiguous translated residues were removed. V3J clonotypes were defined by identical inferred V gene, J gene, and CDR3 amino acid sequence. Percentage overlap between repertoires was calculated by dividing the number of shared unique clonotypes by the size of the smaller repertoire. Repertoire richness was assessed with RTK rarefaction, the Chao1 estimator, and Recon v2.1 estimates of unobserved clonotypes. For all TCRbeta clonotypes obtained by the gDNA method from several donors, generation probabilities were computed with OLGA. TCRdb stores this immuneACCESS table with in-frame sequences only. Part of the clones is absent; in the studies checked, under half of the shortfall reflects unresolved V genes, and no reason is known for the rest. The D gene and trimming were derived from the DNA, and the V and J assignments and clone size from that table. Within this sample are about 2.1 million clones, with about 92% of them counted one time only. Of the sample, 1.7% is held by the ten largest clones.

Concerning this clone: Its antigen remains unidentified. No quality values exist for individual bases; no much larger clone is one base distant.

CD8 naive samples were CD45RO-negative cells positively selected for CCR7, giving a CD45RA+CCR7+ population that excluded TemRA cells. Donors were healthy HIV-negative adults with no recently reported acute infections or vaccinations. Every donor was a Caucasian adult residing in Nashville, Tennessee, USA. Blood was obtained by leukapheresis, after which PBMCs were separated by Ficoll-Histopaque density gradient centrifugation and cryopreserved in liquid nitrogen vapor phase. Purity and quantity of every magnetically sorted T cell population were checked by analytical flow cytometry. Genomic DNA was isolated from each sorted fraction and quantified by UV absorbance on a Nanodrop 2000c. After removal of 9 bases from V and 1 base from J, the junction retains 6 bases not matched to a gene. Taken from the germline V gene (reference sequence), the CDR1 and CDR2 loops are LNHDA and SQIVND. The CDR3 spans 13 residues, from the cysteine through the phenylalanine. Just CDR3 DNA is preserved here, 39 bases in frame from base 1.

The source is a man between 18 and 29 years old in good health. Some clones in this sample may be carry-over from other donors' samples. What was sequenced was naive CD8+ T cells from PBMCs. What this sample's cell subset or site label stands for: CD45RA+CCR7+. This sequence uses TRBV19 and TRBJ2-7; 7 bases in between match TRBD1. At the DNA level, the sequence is TGTGCCAGCGGGACAGAGACATCCTACGAGCAGTACTTC. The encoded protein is CASGTETSYEQYF.